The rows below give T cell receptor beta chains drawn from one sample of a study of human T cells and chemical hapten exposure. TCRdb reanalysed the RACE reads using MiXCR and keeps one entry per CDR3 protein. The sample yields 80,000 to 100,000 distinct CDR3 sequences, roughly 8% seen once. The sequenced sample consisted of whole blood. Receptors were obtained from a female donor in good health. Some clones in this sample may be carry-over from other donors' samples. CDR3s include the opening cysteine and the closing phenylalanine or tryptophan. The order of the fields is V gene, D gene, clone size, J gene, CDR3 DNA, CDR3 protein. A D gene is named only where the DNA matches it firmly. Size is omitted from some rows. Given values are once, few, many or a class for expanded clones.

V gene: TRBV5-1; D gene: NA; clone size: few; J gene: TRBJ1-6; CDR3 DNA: TGCGCCAGCAGCTTGGGGATGAGCTCCTATAATTCACCCCTCCACTTT; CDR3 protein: CASSLGMSSYNSPLHF
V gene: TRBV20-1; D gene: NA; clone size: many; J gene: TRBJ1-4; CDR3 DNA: TGCAGTGCTAGAGAACAGGGCAATGAAAAACTGTTTTTT; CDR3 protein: CSAREQGNEKLFF
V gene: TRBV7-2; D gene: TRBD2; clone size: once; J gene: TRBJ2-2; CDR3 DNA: TGTGCCAGCAGCTTAATACTAGCGGCACCCGGGGAGCTGTTTTTT; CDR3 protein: CASSLILAAPGELFF
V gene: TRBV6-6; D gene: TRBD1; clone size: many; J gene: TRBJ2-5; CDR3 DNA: TGTGCCAGCAGTCCCGGGACAGGGGGCGGACTACAAGAGACCCAGTACTTC; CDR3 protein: CASSPGTGGGLQETQYF
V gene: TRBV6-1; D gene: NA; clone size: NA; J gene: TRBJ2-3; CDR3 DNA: TGTGCCAGCGCCAAAGGGCTTAGCACAGATACGCAGTATTTT; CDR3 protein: CASAKGLSTDTQYF
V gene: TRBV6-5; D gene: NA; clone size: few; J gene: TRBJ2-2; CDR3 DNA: TGTGCCAGCTCTAAGGGGCGGCCCACCGGGGAGCTGTTTTTT; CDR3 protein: CASSKGRPTGELFF
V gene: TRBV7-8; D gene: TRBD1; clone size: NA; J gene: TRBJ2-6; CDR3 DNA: TGTGCCAGCGGAGGGGGGACAGGGGGTGACTGGGCCAACGTCCTGACTTTC; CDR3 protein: CASGGGTGGDWANVLTF
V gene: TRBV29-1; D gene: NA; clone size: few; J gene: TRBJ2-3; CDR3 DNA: TGCAGCGTTGATGGCCGGCAGGATAACGCAGATACGCAGTATTTT; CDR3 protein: CSVDGRQDNADTQYF
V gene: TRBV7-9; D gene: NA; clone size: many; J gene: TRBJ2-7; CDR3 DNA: TGTGCCAGCACCGGGGACTCCGAGTACGAGCAGTACTTC; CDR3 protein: CASTGDSEYEQYF
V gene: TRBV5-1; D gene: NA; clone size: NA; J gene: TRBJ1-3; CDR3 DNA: TGCGCCAGCAGCTTCCTAGGACAGCGCTCTGGAAACACCATATATTTT; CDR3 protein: CASSFLGQRSGNTIYF
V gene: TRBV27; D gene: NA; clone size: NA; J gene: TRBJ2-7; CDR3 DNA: TGTGCCAGCAGTTCCCTAGGGTACGAGCAGTACTTC; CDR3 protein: CASSSLGYEQYF
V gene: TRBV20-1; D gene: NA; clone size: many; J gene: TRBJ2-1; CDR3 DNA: TGCAGTGCTAGCCCAGGAGGGTATGAGCAGTTCTTC; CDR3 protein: CSASPGGYEQFF
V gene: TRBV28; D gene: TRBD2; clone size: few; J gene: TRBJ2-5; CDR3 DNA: TGTGCCAGCAGTCCAGTATTGAGCGGGGGAGTAGGAGAGACCCAGTACTTC; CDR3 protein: CASSPVLSGGVGETQYF
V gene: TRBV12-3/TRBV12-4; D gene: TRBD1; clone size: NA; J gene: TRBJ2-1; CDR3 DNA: TGTGCCAGCAGTTCGGGACAGGGGAGCGATGAGCAGTTCTTC; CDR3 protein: CASSSGQGSDEQFF
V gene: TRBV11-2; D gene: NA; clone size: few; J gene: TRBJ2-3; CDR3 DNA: TGTGCCAGCAGCCGAAGCACAGATACGCAGTATTTT; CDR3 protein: CASSRSTDTQYF
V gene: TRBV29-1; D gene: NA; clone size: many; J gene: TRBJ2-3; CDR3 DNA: TGCAGCGTTGATCCTGTGGCAGATTCGGTGGATACGCAGTATTTT; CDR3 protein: CSVDPVADSVDTQYF
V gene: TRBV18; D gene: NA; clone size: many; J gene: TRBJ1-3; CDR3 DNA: TGTGCCAGCTCACCACTCGGTTTCTCTGGAAACACCATATATTTT; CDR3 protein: CASSPLGFSGNTIYF
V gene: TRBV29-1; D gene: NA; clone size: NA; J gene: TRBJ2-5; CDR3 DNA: TGCAGCGTTGGAGTATCCAGCCAAGAGACCCAGTACTTC; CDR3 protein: CSVGVSSQETQYF
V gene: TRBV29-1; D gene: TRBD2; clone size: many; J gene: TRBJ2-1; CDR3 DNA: TGCAGCGTCCTACTAGCGGACTACAATGAGCAGTTCTTC; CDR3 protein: CSVLLADYNEQFF
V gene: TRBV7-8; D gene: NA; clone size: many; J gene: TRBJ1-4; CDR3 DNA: TGTGCCAGCAGCCCCCGGACCTCAACTAATGAAAAACTGTTTTTT; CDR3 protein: CASSPRTSTNEKLFF
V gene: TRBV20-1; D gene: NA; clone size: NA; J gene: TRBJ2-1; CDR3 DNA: TGCAGTGCCAACAAAGAGGGGAATGAGCAGTTCTTC; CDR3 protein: CSANKEGNEQFF
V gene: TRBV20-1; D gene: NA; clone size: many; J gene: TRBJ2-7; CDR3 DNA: TGCAGCAGGTGGGCGGACGAGCAGTACTTC; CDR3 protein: CSRWADEQYF